The clone carrying this TCR beta chain was found once. This CDR3 is 17 amino acids long. Trimming left V 5 bases short and J 0 bases short, with 17 bases between. Germline V gene lookup returns CDR1 LGHDT and CDR2 YNNKEL (reference sequence). The data were taken from a study of T cell responses to AZD1222 COVID-19 vaccine. Study-wide context: Second doses that came at about 4 or about 12 weeks were put together.

Here immunoSEQ multiplex PCR was the method, and the copy in TCRdb shows in-frame clones only, minus some. This sample carries under 200,000 clones, roughly 90% of them seen once, and the ten largest clones take more than 1.5%. Sample: peripheral blood, taken on day 0 of AZD1222 vaccination. The J gene is TRBJ1-3, the V gene TRBV3-1 (or the pseudogene TRBV3-2); D is possibly TRBD1 (5 bases). The TCR comes from an adult in good health. As DNA, the CDR3 is TGTGCCAGCAGCGGGCGCCGGGGACCACGCTCTGGAAACACCATATATTTT. Translating gives CASSGRRGPRSGNTIYF.